This paragraph reports one TCR beta chain. This clone's antigen is unknown. Per-nucleotide qualities are absent, and no much larger clonotype sits a single base away. Using the deep immunoSEQ assay, multiplex PCR amplified TCR CDR3 regions from genomic DNA. Extracted genomic DNA from each cell subset was spread evenly across all wells of several immunoSEQ 96-well plates, with each plate serving as a replicate. For sorted subsets, approximately 210 ng genomic DNA, equal to 30,000 to 35,000 T cell genomes, was loaded into each replicate PCR. Purified libraries were quantified with a Qubit 3.0 fluorometer, sized on a Bioanalyzer 2100, and re-quantified with the KAPA Library Quantification kit. A separate single-read 150-cycle Illumina NextSeq 550 flow cell was used to sequence each immunoSEQ 96-well plate. The original methods were these. Because only junctional sequences without quality scores were contained in the immunoSEQ output, filtering matching that applied to full-length reads could not be performed. To assign V/J genes and CDR3, sequences were annotated against IMGT germline references using PyIR, a Python wrapper for IgBLAST v1.9. Reads were filtered out if the reads had weak V/J assignments (E-value above 1e-6), no CDR3, stop codons, out-of-frame junctions, or ambiguous translated residues. V3J clonotypes were defined as sequences sharing the same inferred V gene, J gene, and CDR3 amino acid sequence. The percentage overlap between two repertoires was calculated by dividing the number of shared unique clonotypes by the size of the smaller repertoire. Repertoire richness was assessed with RTK rarefaction, the Chao1 estimator, and Recon v2.1 estimates of unobserved clonotypes. For all TCRbeta clonotypes obtained by the gDNA method from a few donors, generation probabilities were computed with OLGA. The table comes from immuneACCESS by way of TCRdb, which keeps in-frame sequences with V and J called. Part of the clones is missing from these tables; in studies checked, under half for an unresolved V gene and the rest for unknown reasons. D and trimming were read from the DNA, whereas the V and J calls and clone size are those reported in that table. In all, the sample holds approximately 2.5 million clones, and 93% of those were seen once. The ten biggest clones cover more than 0.35% of the sample.

The donors were healthy, HIV-negative adults who had no recently reported acute infections or vaccinations. Every donor was a Caucasian adult residing in Nashville, Tennessee, USA. CD4+ T cells were enriched by magnetic negative selection, after which naive cells were positively selected on CD45RA and the negative fraction was taken as the memory subset. Blood was collected by leukapheresis, and PBMCs were isolated by Ficoll-Histopaque density gradient centrifugation and then cryopreserved in liquid nitrogen vapor phase. Purity and quantity of every magnetically sorted T cell population were checked by analytical flow cytometry. Genomic DNA was isolated from every sorted fraction and measured by UV absorbance on a Nanodrop 2000c. V ends up 1 base short and J 4 bases short, with an unmatched junction base count of 4. According to the germline V gene, CDR1 reads SGDLS and CDR2 reads YYNGEE. The CDR3 starts with the cysteine, ends with the phenylalanine, and has 15 residues. The read is trimmed to its CDR3 DNA, 45 bases read in frame from base 1.

The data were obtained in a study of shared clonotypes between healthy human individuals (dated by TCRdb to about 2020). With respect to the entire study: A couple of women and a few men aged 18 to 49 years were included in the cohort. Per donor, three plates each were used for CD4 naive and CD4 memory, two for CD8 naive, and one for CD8 memory. Blood TCR repertoires of about 5 healthy adults were deeply sequenced to estimate repertoire size and the extent of clonotype sharing between individuals. Different laboratories and diverse techniques were used to prepare libraries and sequence TCR repertoires, to increase sequencing depth and limit assay-specific biases. Leukapheresis yielded between about 0.94 and 9.5 billion PBMCs per donor. The research as a whole found: Incomplete sequencing was indicated by rarefaction of sorted-subset datasets, despite the large sequencing depth. Compared with non-shared clonotypes, the clonotypes found in all four sorted-subset donors had higher generation probabilities. Sampling was limited to blood, and TCR repertoires in tissue likely differ from TCR repertoires in blood. Naive subsets generally had larger estimated clonotype richness than memory subsets. Pairwise subsampling indicated that sequencing depth was expected to affect the degree of clonotype sharing among donors. Sharing across several donors was observed for roughly 5.4% of naive CD4, over 3% of naive CD8, 2% to 2.5% of memory CD4, and about 0.4% of memory CD8 clonotypes. Because the study included only a small number of donors, the genetic and exposure-history diversity represented was limited.

The source of this sequence is a man between 18 and 35 years old in good health. Some clones in this sample may be carry-over from other donors' samples. Sequences were obtained from naive CD4+ T cells from PBMCs. Interpreted using the paper, the cell subset or site label stands for: CD45RA+ positively selected. This receptor chain uses TRBV9 and TRBJ2-5, and 10 junction bases match TRBD2. Here the CDR3 is given as CASSVRLAGVETQYF. The sequenced DNA: TGTGCCAGCAGCGTACGGCTAGCGGGAGTAGAGACCCAGTACTTC.